Following are 3 T cell receptor beta chains from one sample sequenced in a study of blood T cell repertoires in COVID-19. Method: immunoSEQ multiplex PCR; TCRdb's copy keeps in-frame clones and lacks some. Of about 200,000 clones in the sample, about 90% were seen once. The sample comprised peripheral blood. The source is a man aged 35 to 55 with active or convalescent COVID-19.

The V gene is TRBV27, the J gene TRBJ1-5; D possibly corresponds to TRBD1 (6 bases). The germline gives CDR1 MNHEY, CDR2 SMNVEV (reference sequence). CDR3 length equals 13 residues. V was pared by 5 bases and J by 7 bases, with 12 bases between. The CDR3 bases are TGTGCCAGCAGTCCGACAGGCGCCCAGCCCCAGCATTTT. This translates into CASSPTGAQPQHF.

This clone showed up just once. V usage is TRBV6-5 and J usage is TRBJ1-2; no clear D. The CDR3 is made up of 13 amino acids. CDR1 and CDR2 (germline): MNHEY, SVGAGI. Trimming pared 6 bases from V and 5 bases from J, leaving 13 bases between. For the CDR3, the DNA is TGTGCCAGCAGACCCTACGGGTGGTATGGCTACACCTTC. Its translation: CASRPYGWYGYTF.

The chain uses TRBV7-8 and TRBJ1-2, with 7 bases identical to TRBD1. CDR1 and CDR2 (germline): SGHVS, FQNEAQ. The CDR3 length is 17 residues. Losses at the gene ends were 3 bases for V and 4 bases for J; bases not matched to a gene: 14. The CDR3 here is CASSFRQGGGLIYGYTF. The CDR3 coding sequence is TGTGCCAGCAGCTTCCGACAGGGTGGAGGCTTGATCTATGGCTACACCTTC.